Shown below are 2 T cell receptor beta chains from a single sample sequenced in a study of T cells expressing NK-cell markers. After re-calling the 5' RACE reads, TCRdb lists one entry per CDR3 protein, DNA absent. This sample's clone table lists around 550,000 distinct CDR3 sequences. Sample: blood T cells: a sorted CD56 or NKG2C T cell subset, CD4+ or CD8+ T cells, or bulk PBMC T cells (not recorded which). These receptors came from a man aged 18 to 29 in good health.

The chain combines TRBV27 with TRBJ2-3. CDR3 length: 14 residues. Germline assignment: CDR1 MNHEY and CDR2 SMNVEV (reference sequence). The CDR3 sequence is CASSLSSMADTQYF.

The CDR3 loop is CASSGGGARNYGYTF. The chain recombines TRBV12-3 or TRBV12-4 with TRBJ1-2; TCRdb lists TRBD1, though no DNA is available to test this call. The CDR3 has 15 residues.